These 17 T cell receptor beta chains were sequenced from one sample in a study of blood T cell repertoires in COVID-19. The method was immunoSEQ multiplex PCR; TCRdb's version includes in-frame clones alone and lacks a portion of them. Among 130,000 to 150,000 clones listed, around 83% were seen once. Material: peripheral blood. These receptors all stem from a human donor with acute or convalescent COVID-19. The donor label of this sample is uncertain.

In its sample, this clone was seen once. The rearrangement uses TRBV5-1 and TRBJ2-2; 7 nucleotides match TRBD1. The CDR3 consists of 17 residues. With 5 bases clipped from V and 3 bases from J, the junction kept 13 bases outside the gene matches. In germline, CDR1 is SGHRS, CDR2 YFSETQ. CDR3 amino acids: CASRQSRQGPYTGELFF. In DNA form, the CDR3 reads TGCGCCAGCAGACAATCACGACAGGGACCGTACACCGGGGAGCTGTTTTTT.

The chain couples TRBV28 to TRBJ1-1; D is possibly TRBD1 (5 bases). Trimming pared 5 bases from V and 10 bases from J, leaving 26 bases between. Germline lookup yields CDR1 MDHEN and CDR2 SYDVKM. This CDR3 contains 16 residues. The CDR3 DNA follows: TGTGCCAGCAGTGGAATGGGGGGAGGCAGGTTGTTCGGAGCTTTCTTT. Translated, it gives CASSGMGGGRLFGAFF.

The chain joins TRBV9 to TRBJ2-3; 9 positions match TRBD1. The germline V gene encodes CDR1 SGDLS and CDR2 YYNGEE. The CDR3 has 17 amino acids. J lost 1 base, V lost 2 bases, and 8 bases had no gene match. CDR3 in DNA: TGTGCCAGCAGCGTTGCCCCCCGGGACAGGGGCACAGATACGCAGTATTTT. It translates to CASSVAPRDRGTDTQYF.

The V call is TRBV2, the J call TRBJ2-1; 7 bases are shared with TRBD1. V lost 5 bases and J lost 5; bases outside the gene matches: 9. Germline V lookup: CDR1 SNHLY, CDR2 FYNNEI. CDR3 length: 15 residues. CDR3 DNA sequence: TGTGCCAGCAGTAAAGACAGGGCCGAAAACAATGAGCAGTTCTTC. It translates to CASSKDRAENNEQFF.

This chain connects TRBV4-2 to TRBJ2-7; 7 bases align to TRBD1. In germline, CDR1 is LGHNA, CDR2 YNFKEQ. This CDR3 region has 16 residues. The V and J ends lost 0 bases and 2 bases, in that order; junction bases with no gene match: 7. CDR3 amino acids: CASSQDMTGSAYEQYF. In DNA, the CDR3 is TGTGCCAGCAGCCAAGATATGACAGGGTCGGCCTACGAGCAGTACTTC.

This clone was detected only once. This chain uses TRBV30 with TRBJ1-3; maybe TRBD1 (6 bases). Trimming removed 4 bases at V and 2 bases at J, with 15 bases between. Germline loops: CDR1 GTSNPN, CDR2 SVGIG (reference sequence). The length of the CDR3 is 15 residues. CDR3 region: CAWNPKGVAGNTIYF. The CDR3 region has the DNA TGTGCCTGGAATCCCAAGGGGGTGGCTGGAAACACCATATATTTT.

The rearrangement links TRBV7-9 to TRBJ1-2; D call uncertain. The CDR3 spans 12 residues. Germline lookup yields CDR1 SEHNR and CDR2 FQNEAQ (reference sequence). Trimming removed 6 bases at V and 5 bases at J, with 10 bases between. CDR3 in DNA: TGTGCCAGCAGAAGTTGGCCATATGGCTACACCTTC. Its protein product is CASRSWPYGYTF.

The V call is TRBV3-1 (or the pseudogene TRBV3-2), the J call TRBJ2-2, with D unclear. Germline V CDR1 and CDR2: LGHDT, YNNKEL (reference sequence). The CDR3 covers 13 residues. With 4 bases removed from V and 0 bases from J, the gap between germline ends came to 3 bases. CDR3 DNA sequence: TGTGCCAGCAGCCGAGCGAACACCGGGGAGCTGTTTTTT. Its protein product is CASSRANTGELFF.

A single count supports this clone. This chain connects TRBV5-4 to TRBJ2-6; TRBD1 matches 11 bases. The junction had 7 bases not matched to a gene; V was cut back by 4 bases and J by 1 base. Germline CDR1 and CDR2: SGHNT and YYREEE (reference sequence). The CDR3 length is 18 residues. In nucleotides, the CDR3 is TGTGCCAGCAGCGCCCGGGACAGGGGGTCTTCTGGGGCCAACGTCCTGACTTTC. This codes for CASSARDRGSSGANVLTF.

In its sample, this clone was seen once. The chain carries TRBV9 and TRBJ1-1, with 7 bases lining up with TRBD1. CDR1 and CDR2 (germline): SGDLS, YYNGEE. The V and J ends lost 4 bases and 0 bases, in that order; junction bases with no gene match: 6. This CDR3 contains 15 residues. CDR3 sequence (DNA): TGTGCCAGCAGCCTACGGGACAGTATGAACACTGAAGCTTTCTTT. Translated, it gives CASSLRDSMNTEAFF. The full variable domain, with the rest looked up from reference TRBV9 and TRBJ1-1, is DSGVTQTPKHLITATGQRVTLRCSPRSGDLSVYWYQQSLDQGLQFLIQYYNGEERAKGNILERFSAQQFPDLHSELNLSSLELGDSALYFCASSLRDSMNTEAFFGQGTRLTVV.

The chain joins TRBV10-3 to TRBJ2-4, with 7 bases matching TRBD2. V gave up 2 bases and J gave up 8 bases; unmatched junction bases: 9. The CDR3 contains 15 residues. Per germline, CDR1 ENHRY and CDR2 SYGVKD. The CDR3 nucleotides read TGTGCCATCAGTGAGGGGTTAGGGAGGGAGGACATTCAGTACTTC. The encoded protein is CAISEGLGREDIQYF.

The V gene is TRBV18, the J gene TRBJ1-2, with TRBD1 matching over 8 bases. This CDR3 has 14 residues. Germline CDR1 reads KGHSH; CDR2 reads LQKENI. Germline trimming cut 6 bases from V and 4 bases from J; bases unmatched to any gene: 7. The CDR3 reads CASSHGDRPYGYTF. CDR3 DNA sequence: TGTGCCAGCTCTCATGGGGACAGGCCCTATGGCTACACCTTC.

The DNA for the CDR3 is TGTGCCAGCAGTTTAGGGGCTAGCGGGTGGCCAGGTTGGGAGACCCAGTACTTC. This gives the protein CASSLGASGWPGWETQYF. J is TRBJ2-5 and V is TRBV27, with 8 bases aligning to TRBD2. After removal of 2 bases from V and 5 bases from J, the junction contained 16 bases not matched to a gene. Germline V gives CDR1 MNHEY, CDR2 SMNVEV (reference sequence). CDR3 length: 18 residues.

The V gene is TRBV5-1, the J gene TRBJ2-1; D is uncertain. Germline CDR1 is SGHRS and CDR2 is YFSETQ. V lost 0 bases and J 5 bases, leaving 15 bases between the germline ends. The CDR3 contains 16 residues. The CDR3 sequence is CASSLVPIERHNEQFF. The CDR3 nucleotides read TGCGCCAGCAGCTTGGTGCCGATCGAGAGGCACAATGAGCAGTTCTTC.

This clone was observed once. This rearrangement joins TRBV30 to TRBJ1-2; a weak D match, TRBD1 (5 bases). CDR3 length: 15 residues. V gave up 0 bases and J gave up 2 bases, with 13 bases separating them. The germline V gene encodes CDR1 GTSNPN and CDR2 SVGIG (reference sequence). The CDR3 DNA follows: TGTGCCTGGAGTGTAAGGGCAGGGTGGAACTATGGCTACACCTTC. Translation: CAWSVRAGWNYGYTF.

The chain combines TRBV19 with TRBJ1-5, with a weak D call TRBD1 (6 bases). The germline V gene encodes CDR1 LNHDA and CDR2 SQIVND (reference sequence). This CDR3 is 15 amino acids long. The ends were cut back, 5 bases at V and 3 bases at J, with 14 bases in the middle. CDR3 sequence (DNA): TGTGCCAGTAGTCCTCCCGGGACATTCAATCAGCCCCAGCATTTT. It codes for CASSPPGTFNQPQHF.

The CDR3 here is CASSTPSALNNEQFF. Here the CDR3 DNA reads TGTGCCAGCAGCACCCCGAGTGCCCTGAACAATGAGCAGTTCTTC. The gene calls are TRBV5-4 and TRBJ2-1, with D unclear. Germline V gives CDR1 SGHNT, CDR2 YYREEE (reference sequence). The V and J ends lost 4 bases and 5 bases respectively, with 16 bases between them. The CDR3 totals 15 residues.